The clone carrying this TCR beta chain has just a few counts. The germline V gene encodes CDR1 LNHDA and CDR2 SQIVND (reference sequence). The CDR3 is 14 amino acids. The V segment lost 6 bases and the J segment 2 bases; nucleotides outside the gene matches: 3. This sample was included in a study of T cells in Graves' hyperthyroidism and ophthalmopathy. Patients having uncontrolled infection, another autoimmune disease, pregnancy or lactation were not included. What was amplified from RNA transcripts were TCR beta CDR3 regions. Primed by the HTBI set, a first-round RT-PCR was run on the TCR CDR3. TCRdb passed the multiplex PCR reads through MiXCR, listing each CDR3 protein once. This table holds about 300,000 distinct CDR3 sequences, approximately 19% found once.

The receptor's source is a man in his forties or fifties with Graves' ophthalmopathy. This sequence joins TRBV19 and TRBJ2-1, with 8 bases that match TRBD1. Sequenced material: blood. The CDR3 region has the DNA TGTGCCAGTAGCAGGGACAGGACCTACAATGAGCAGTTCTTC. Translation gives CASSRDRTYNEQFF. Looking up the rest from reference TRBV19 and TRBJ2-1 gives the full variable domain: DGGITQSPKYLFRKEGQNVTLSCEQNLNHDAMYWYRQDPGQGLRLIYYSQIVNDFQKGDIAEGYSVSREKKESFPLTVTSAQKNPTAFYLCASSRDRTYNEQFFGPGTRLTVL.